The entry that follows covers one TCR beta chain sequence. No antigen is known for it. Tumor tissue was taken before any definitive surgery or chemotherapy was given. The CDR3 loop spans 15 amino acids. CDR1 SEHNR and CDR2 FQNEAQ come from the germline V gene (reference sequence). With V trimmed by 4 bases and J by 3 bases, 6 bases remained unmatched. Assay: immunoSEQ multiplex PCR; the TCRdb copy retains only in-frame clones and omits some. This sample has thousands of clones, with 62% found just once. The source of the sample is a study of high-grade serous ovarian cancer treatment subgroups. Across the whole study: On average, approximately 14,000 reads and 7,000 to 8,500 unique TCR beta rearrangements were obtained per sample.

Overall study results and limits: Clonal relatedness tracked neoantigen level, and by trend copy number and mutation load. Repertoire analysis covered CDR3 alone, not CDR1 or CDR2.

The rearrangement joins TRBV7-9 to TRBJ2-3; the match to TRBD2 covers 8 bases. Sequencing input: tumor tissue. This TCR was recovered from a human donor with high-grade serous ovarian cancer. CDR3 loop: CASSSRGGPTDTQYF. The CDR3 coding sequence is TGTGCCAGCAGCTCCCGCGGGGGGCCTACAGATACGCAGTATTTT.